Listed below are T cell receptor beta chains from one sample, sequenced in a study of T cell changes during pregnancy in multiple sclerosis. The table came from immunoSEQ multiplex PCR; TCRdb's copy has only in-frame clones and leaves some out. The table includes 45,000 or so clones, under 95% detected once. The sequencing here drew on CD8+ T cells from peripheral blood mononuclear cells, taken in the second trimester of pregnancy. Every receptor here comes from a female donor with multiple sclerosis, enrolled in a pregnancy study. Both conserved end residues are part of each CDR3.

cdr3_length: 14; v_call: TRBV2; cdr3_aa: CASKGQGSNQPQHF
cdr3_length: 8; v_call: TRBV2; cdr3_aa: CGVRGYTF
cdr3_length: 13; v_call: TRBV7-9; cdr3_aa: CASSSAGLTEAFF
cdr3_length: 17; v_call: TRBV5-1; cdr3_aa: CASSLLALSANTGELFF
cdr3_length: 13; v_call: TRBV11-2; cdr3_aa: CASSLGQVYGYTF
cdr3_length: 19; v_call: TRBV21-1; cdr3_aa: CASSKMGGGRSSYNSPLHF
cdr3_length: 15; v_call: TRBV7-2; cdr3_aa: CASSFSAGPSYEQYF
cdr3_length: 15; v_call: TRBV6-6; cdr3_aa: CASSFRGGGVETQYF
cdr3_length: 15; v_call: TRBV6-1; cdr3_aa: CASSATAASNQPQHF
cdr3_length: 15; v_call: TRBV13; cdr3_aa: CASSLSDSGTDTQYF
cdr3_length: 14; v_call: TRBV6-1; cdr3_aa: CASSDAGVYNEQFF
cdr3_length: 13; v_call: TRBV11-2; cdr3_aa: CASSRLGGTEAFF
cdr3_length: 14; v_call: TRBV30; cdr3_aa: CAWTPGQGDTEAFF
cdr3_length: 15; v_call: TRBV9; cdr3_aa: CASTDEAGAYNEQFF
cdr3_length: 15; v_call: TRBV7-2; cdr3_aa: CASSLRGGALWEQYF
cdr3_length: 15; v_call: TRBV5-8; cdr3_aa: CASSPSQGVKDEQYF
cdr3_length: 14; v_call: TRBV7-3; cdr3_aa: CASSPLTGNQPQHF
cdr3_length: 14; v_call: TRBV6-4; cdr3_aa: CASSWDLNTGELFF
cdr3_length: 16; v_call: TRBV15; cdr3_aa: CATSGIGSTGANVLTF
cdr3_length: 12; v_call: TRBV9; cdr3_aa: CASSSGGYGYTF
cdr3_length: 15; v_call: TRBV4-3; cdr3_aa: CASSQDRTPRRGAFF
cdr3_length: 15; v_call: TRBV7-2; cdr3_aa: CASSLERRGRYEQYF
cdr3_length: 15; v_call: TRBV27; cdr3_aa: CASSLTGTSLLGQYF
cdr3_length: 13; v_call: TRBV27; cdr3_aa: CASRPGGTGELFF
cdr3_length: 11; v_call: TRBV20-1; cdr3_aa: CSAGLNNEQFF
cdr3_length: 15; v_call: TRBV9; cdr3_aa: CASSRGTAFTDTQYF
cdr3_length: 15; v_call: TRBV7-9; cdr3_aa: CASSQSKWTNQPQHF
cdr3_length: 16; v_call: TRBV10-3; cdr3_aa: CAISDPVRGLNEKLFF
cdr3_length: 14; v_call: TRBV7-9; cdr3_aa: CASSSGTSGETQYF
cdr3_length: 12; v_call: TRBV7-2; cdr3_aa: CASSWGQAEAFF
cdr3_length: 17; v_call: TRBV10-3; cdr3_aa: CAIRPGGSTAMNTEAFF
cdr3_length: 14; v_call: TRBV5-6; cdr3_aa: CASSPGLGDYGYTF
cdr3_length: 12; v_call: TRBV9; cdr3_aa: CASGEVNTEAFF
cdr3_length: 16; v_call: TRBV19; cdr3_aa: CASSMIPSGGADEQFF
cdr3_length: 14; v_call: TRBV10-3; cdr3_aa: CAISEGHVQETQYF
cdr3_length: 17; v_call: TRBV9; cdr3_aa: CASSSPLAGSTQETQYF
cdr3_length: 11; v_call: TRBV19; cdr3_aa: CASTHGNEQFF
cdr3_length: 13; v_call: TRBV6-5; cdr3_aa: CASSPRQGYGYTF
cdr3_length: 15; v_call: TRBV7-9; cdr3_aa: CASNGPGTAFYGYTF
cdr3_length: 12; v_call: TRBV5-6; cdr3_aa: CASSGGFYGYTF
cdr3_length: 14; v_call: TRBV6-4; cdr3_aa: CASSEGPGLYEQYF
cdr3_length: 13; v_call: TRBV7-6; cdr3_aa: CASSFVAGAEQYF
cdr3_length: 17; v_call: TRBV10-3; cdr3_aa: CAISPLEIPTKTYGYTF
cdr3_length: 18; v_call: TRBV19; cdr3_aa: CASSIGRTGGRGLYEQYF
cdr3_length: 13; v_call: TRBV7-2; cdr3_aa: CASRPTSGYEQYF
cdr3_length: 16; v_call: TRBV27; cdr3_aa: CASTVGSAPGKYGYTF
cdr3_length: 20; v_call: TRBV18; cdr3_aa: CASSPATSGGLRPSTDTQYF
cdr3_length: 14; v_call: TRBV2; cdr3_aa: CANPGTPSTDTQYF
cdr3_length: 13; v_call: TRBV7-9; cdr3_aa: CASSPRTGFGYTF
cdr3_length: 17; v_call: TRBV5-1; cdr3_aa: CASSWGRTGASNQPQHF
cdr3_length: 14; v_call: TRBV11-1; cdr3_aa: CASSLAGAGNTIYF
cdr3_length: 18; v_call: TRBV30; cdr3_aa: CAWSVNQGTRKAQETQYF